The 19 T cell receptor beta chains reported below all come from one sample, sequenced in a study of blood T cell repertoires in COVID-19. The table came from immunoSEQ multiplex PCR; TCRdb's copy has only in-frame clones and leaves some out. The table lists 200,000 to 250,000 clones, roughly 90% of them singletons. Sequencing was carried out using PBMCs or T cells enriched from blood (not recorded which). Receptors originate from a man aged 18 to 29 with acute COVID-19.

In regard to this clone: An end of the junction differs from the germline gene, which may be a read error. The chain uses TRBV11-2 and TRBJ2-7, with a tentative D call TRBD1 (6 bases). CDR1 is SGHAT and CDR2 is FQNNGV in the germline V gene. The CDR3 spans 12 residues. In nucleotides, the CDR3 is TGTGCCAGCAGCACCGGGACACAGAGGCCGTTATTC. Protein product: CASSTGTQRPLF.

The genes are TRBV24-1 and TRBJ2-3; a weak D match, TRBD1 (5 bases). The length of the CDR3 is 15 residues. Trimming took 9 bases from V and 1 from J, leaving 16 bases between them. Germline CDR1 KGHDR, CDR2 SFDVKD. CDR3 sequence reads: CATGVRADGTDTQYF. The CDR3 DNA is TGTGCCACCGGCGTCAGGGCAGATGGCACAGATACGCAGTATTTT.

The rearrangement uses TRBV29-1 and TRBJ1-4, with D unresolved. Trimming cost V 3 bases and J 7 bases, with 12 bases left between them. This CDR3 contains 13 residues. Germline CDR1 and CDR2: SQVTM and ANQGSEA. CDR3 region: CSVEEQRGEKLFF. DNA of the CDR3: TGCAGCGTTGAGGAGCAGCGAGGTGAAAAACTGTTTTTT. Using reference TRBV29-1 and TRBJ1-4 for the parts outside the CDR3, the full variable domain is SAVISQKPSRDICQRGTSLTIQCQVDSQVTMMFWYRQQPGQSLTLIATANQGSEATYESGFVIDKFPISRPNLTFSTLTVSNMSPEDSSIYLCSVEEQRGEKLFFGSGTQLSVL.

This chain links TRBV18 with TRBJ2-7; TRBD1 matches at 9 bases. CDR1 KGHSH and CDR2 LQKENI come from the germline V gene. There are 14 residues in the CDR3. The V segment lost 6 bases and the J segment 6 bases; nucleotides outside the gene matches: 9. CDR3 DNA sequence: TGTGCCAGCTCCGTCCAGGGACAGGGACTCGAGCAGTACTTC. It yields the protein CASSVQGQGLEQYF. Based on the CDR3 plus reference TRBV18 and TRBJ2-7, the full variable domain is NAGVMQNPRHLVRRRGQEARLRCSPMKGHSHVYWYRQLPEEGLKFMVYLQKENIIDESGMPKERFSAEFPKEGPSILRIQQVVRGDSAAYFCASSVQGQGLEQYFGPGTRLTVT.

The chain joins TRBV5-6 to TRBJ1-4; D is ambiguous. This CDR3 is built from 14 residues. Per germline, CDR1 SGHDT and CDR2 YYEEEE. Trimming shortened V by 4 bases and J by 7 bases, and 14 bases separated the two germline ends. The CDR3 protein is CASSPLAAGEKLFF. In nucleotides, the CDR3 is TGTGCCAGCAGCCCACTGGCAGCGGGTGAAAAACTGTTTTTT.

About this clone: Germline and junction disagree at one end, which may indicate a read error. The V gene is TRBV7-7, the J gene TRBJ1-3; D gene unclear. Germline values: CDR1 SSHAT, CDR2 FNYEAQ (reference sequence). The CDR3 spans 15 residues. Written as DNA, the CDR3 is TGTGCTAGCAGCTTCGACTTCAGCTCTGGAAACACCATATATTTT. It codes for CASSFDFSSGNTIYF.

V and J are TRBV6-5 and TRBJ1-2; no firm D call. Germline CDR1 MNHEY, CDR2 SVGAGI. The CDR3 runs 11 residues. The ends were cut back, 6 bases at V and 4 bases at J, with 6 bases in the middle. The CDR3 bases are TGTGCCAGCAGGTTCGGCTATGGCTACACCTTC. This encodes CASRFGYGYTF.

V is TRBV27 and J is TRBJ2-1; 8 nucleotides agree with TRBD2. Losses at the gene ends were 4 bases for V and 0 bases for J; bases not matched to a gene: 14. The CDR3 is made up of 19 amino acids. From germline, CDR1 is MNHEY and CDR2 SMNVEV (reference sequence). The CDR3 sequence: CASSSLVWVAGSSYNEQFF. The CDR3 region has the DNA TGTGCCAGCAGTTCTTTGGTTTGGGTAGCGGGGAGCTCCTACAATGAGCAGTTCTTC.

This clone was seen only once. The chain links TRBV6-5 to TRBJ1-4; 10 bases align to TRBD1. V lost 6 bases to trimming and J lost 6 bases; unmatched junction nucleotides: 4. The germline gives CDR1 MNHEY, CDR2 SVGAGI. This CDR3 has 14 residues. This CDR3 is CASRTGGADEKLFF. The CDR3 nucleotides are TGTGCCAGCAGGACAGGGGGCGCAGATGAAAAACTGTTTTTT.

This chain joins TRBV7-9 and TRBJ2-1; perhaps TRBD1 as D (5 bases). Germline V gene sequence: CDR1 SEHNR, CDR2 FQNEAQ (reference sequence). Trimming took off 5 bases at V and 4 bases at J, with 21 bases between the two ends. The CDR3 sequence is 17 residues long. The CDR3 region has the DNA TGTGCCAGCAGCCAGGATGTGGCAGGGAATTGGTACAATGAGCAGTTCTTC. It translates to CASSQDVAGNWYNEQFF.

The rearrangement uses TRBV3-1 (or the pseudogene TRBV3-2) and TRBJ2-7, with 8 bases lining up with TRBD1. V lost 6 bases and J lost 6; bases outside the gene matches: 10. CDR1 is LGHDT, CDR2 YNNKEL, per germline (reference sequence). The CDR3 loop spans 14 amino acids. The CDR3 bases are TGTGCCAGCAGTTCCAATACAGGGGGGAGCGAGCAGTACTTC. Residues: CASSSNTGGSEQYF.

This chain links TRBV5-1 with TRBJ1-6; weak D call: TRBD1 (5 bases). Germline V gives CDR1 SGHRS, CDR2 YFSETQ. Trimming stripped 4 bases from V and 5 bases from J, with 13 bases between. The CDR3 contains 15 residues. This chain's CDR3 is CASSRGGANNSPLHF. The CDR3 coding sequence is TGCGCCAGCAGCAGGGGAGGGGCGAATAATTCACCCCTCCACTTT.

The V call is TRBV5-1, the J call TRBJ2-1, with 7 nucleotides matching TRBD1. The germline gives CDR1 SGHRS, CDR2 YFSETQ. Trimming removed 8 bases from V and 6 bases from J; junction bases left unmatched: 14. The CDR3 consists of 15 residues. Here the CDR3 reads CASSERTGHGNEQFF. DNA of the CDR3: TGCGCCAGTTCGGAACGGACAGGCCATGGCAATGAGCAGTTCTTC.

The chain couples TRBV28 to TRBJ1-2; D is perhaps TRBD1 (5 bases). Looked up from germline, CDR1 is MDHEN and CDR2 is SYDVKM. Between the trimmed V and J ends, which lost 6 bases and 8 bases, there was a span of 13 bases. The CDR3 is 12 amino acids. The CDR3 coding sequence is TGTGCCAGCAGGGGGCAGGTGAAGGGCTACACCTTC. Protein sequence: CASRGQVKGYTF.

The gene calls are TRBV3-1 (or the pseudogene TRBV3-2) and TRBJ1-2; D is perhaps TRBD1 (5 bases). The CDR3 is 13 amino acids. Trimming pared 8 bases from V and 6 bases from J, leaving 16 bases between. CDR1 and CDR2 (germline): LGHDT, YNNKEL (reference sequence). CDR3 protein: CASVGAGNHGYTF. The CDR3 DNA follows: TGTGCCAGCGTTGGGGCGGGGAACCATGGCTACACCTTC.

The genes are TRBV11-2 and TRBJ2-7; TRBD2 aligns across 10 bases. The CDR3 contains 16 residues. CDR1 is SGHAT, CDR2 FQNNGV, per germline. The ends lost 5 bases at V and 7 bases at J; junction bases unmatched: 14. CDR3 in amino acids: CASSPSLGAGGGEQYF. Written as DNA, the CDR3 is TGTGCCAGCAGCCCCTCCCTCGGAGCGGGAGGGGGAGAGCAGTACTTC.

The genes are TRBV7-9 and TRBJ2-1; TRBD2 agrees at 12 bases. V was clipped by 1 base and J by 7 bases; unmatched bases: 5. CDR1 and CDR2 (germline): SEHNR, FQNEAQ (reference sequence). The CDR3 extends over 16 amino acids. CDR3 sequence (DNA): TGTGCCAGCAGCTTAGGACTAGCGGGAGTTGGGAATGAGCAGTTCTTC. Translating gives CASSLGLAGVGNEQFF.

The count of this clone is one. The chain uses TRBV2 and TRBJ2-4; TRBD2 matches 8 bases. Germline CDR1 SNHLY, CDR2 FYNNEI. V trimming: 6 bases; J trimming: 1 base; junction bases outside the gene matches: 8. The CDR3 length is 16 residues. In DNA form, the CDR3 reads TGTGCCAGCAGGGGGGAAGCGGGAGCCGCCAAAAACATTCAGTACTTC. Protein product: CASRGEAGAAKNIQYF.

The rearrangement uses TRBV7-9 and TRBJ2-7; 10 nucleotides line up with TRBD1. The CDR3 extends over 14 amino acids. J lost 6 bases, V lost 1 base, and 3 bases had no gene match. CDR1 and CDR2 (germline): SEHNR, FQNEAQ (reference sequence). CDR3 DNA sequence: TGTGCCAGCAGCTTAGGACAGGGGGCGGGCGAGCAGTACTTC. Translated: CASSLGQGAGEQYF.